The TCR beta chain described here comes from a study of blood T cell repertoires in COVID-19. For the study at large: Whether acute or convalescent, the COVID-19 samples came from the United States, Italy and Spain. T cells, B-cell-depleted T cells, or PBMCs supplied cDNA or gDNA.

Germline V gene sequence: CDR1 SGHDT, CDR2 YYEEEE. CDR3 length: 16 residues. The ends lost 0 bases at V and 3 bases at J; junction bases unmatched: 9. In the source study's methods: The authors estimated nucleated cell counts from reference gene primer amplification. Repertoires were generated with immunoSEQ multiplex PCR, while TCRdb's copy carries only in-frame clones and drops some. The V and J calls and clone size were taken over from that table, and D and trimming were inferred from the DNA. The sample records 170,000 or so clones, about nine tenths being singletons. The sample was peripheral blood. This TCR derives from a man aged 18-30 years who had recovered from COVID-19. J is TRBJ2-7 and V is TRBV5-6, with 7 bases that match TRBD1. CDR3 DNA: TGTGCCAGCAGCTTGGACAGGGGACGTGGGAACTACGAGCAGTACTTC. This encodes CASSLDRGRGNYEQYF.